These 14 T cell receptor beta chains came from one sample sequenced in a study of T cells in Graves' hyperthyroidism and ophthalmopathy. The CDR3 regions of TCR beta were amplified from RNA transcripts. The study used the HTBI primer set for a first-round RT-PCR of the TCR CDR3. TCRdb recomputed calls from the multiplex PCR reads with MiXCR, one row per CDR3 protein. The sample lists approximately 370,000 distinct CDR3 sequences, 17% seen once, with around a third in the top ten. The sample comprised blood. These receptors all come from a woman aged 30 to 39 with Graves' hyperthyroidism that later progressed to Graves' ophthalmopathy.

Ten or more counts support this clonotype. The chain joins TRBV19 to TRBJ2-1; D may be TRBD1 (5 bases). V gave up 1 base and J gave up 7 bases, with 14 bases separating them. Germline CDR1 LNHDA, CDR2 SQIVND (reference sequence). The CDR3 extends over 15 amino acids. The CDR3 DNA reads as TGTGCCAGTAGTATAGCGCAGGGTTGGGGAAATGAGCAGTTCTTC. Translated, it gives CASSIAQGWGNEQFF.

This clonotype was detected many times. The chain links TRBV7-9 to TRBJ2-3, with D maybe TRBD1 (5 bases). This CDR3 region has 14 residues. The germline gives CDR1 SEHNR, CDR2 FQNEAQ (reference sequence). V lost 5 bases and J lost 4, with 13 bases in between. The chain's CDR3 is CASSPQGVPDTQYF. CDR3 coding DNA: TGTGCCAGCAGCCCTCAGGGTGTCCCAGATACGCAGTATTTT.

This clonotype was seen many times. This chain links TRBV12-3 or TRBV12-4 with TRBJ2-2; a weak D match, TRBD1 (5 bases). Trimming stripped 5 bases from V and 3 bases from J, with 16 bases between. The CDR3 is 16 residues long. In nucleotides, the CDR3 is TGTGCCAGCAGTGGCTGGGCCTTAGGGGACACCGGGGAGCTGTTTTTT. Translating gives CASSGWALGDTGELFF.

There are many counts of this clonotype. The rearrangement links TRBV2 to TRBJ1-3; 7 nucleotides match TRBD1. The ends lost 6 bases at V and 8 bases at J; junction bases unmatched: 16. Germline CDR1 SNHLY, CDR2 FYNNEI. The CDR3 is 16 residues long. The CDR3 sequence: CASRTYRGLVRDTIYF. CDR3 DNA sequence: TGTGCCAGCAGGACATACAGGGGTTTAGTTCGGGACACCATATATTTT. The complete variable domain, with remaining parts taken from reference TRBV2 and TRBJ1-3, reads EPEVTQTPSHQVTQMGQEVILRCVPISNHLYFYWYRQILGQKVEFLVSFYNNEISEKSEIFDDQFSVERPDGSNFTLKIRSTKLEDSAMYFCASRTYRGLVRDTIYFGEGSWLTVV.

The chain employs TRBV5-4 and TRBJ2-7; TRBD2 agrees at 8 bases. With 3 bases clipped from V and 3 bases from J, the junction kept 5 bases outside the gene matches. Germline V lookup: CDR1 SGHNT, CDR2 YYREEE (reference sequence). This CDR3 is 14 amino acids long. The CDR3 sequence is CASSSGLARYEQYF. The CDR3 coding sequence is TGTGCCAGCAGCTCTGGACTAGCCCGCTACGAGCAGTACTTC.

This clonotype was observed at least ten times. The V gene is TRBV28, the J gene TRBJ1-6; 9 positions match TRBD1. This CDR3 comprises 14 residues. Trimming took 3 bases from V and 9 from J; bases not matched to a gene: 3. The V gene's germline CDR1 is MDHEN and CDR2 SYDVKM. CDR3 nucleotides: TGTGCCAGCAGTTTGGTGACAGGGGGTTCACCCCTCCACTTT. This sequence encodes CASSLVTGGSPLHF.

The chain carries TRBV18 and TRBJ1-2; possibly TRBD1 for D (6 bases). The V end lost 1 base, the J end lost 4 bases, and 25 bases lay between the germline ends. Germline V gene lookup returns CDR1 KGHSH and CDR2 LQKENI. This CDR3 spans 19 amino acids. CDR3 in DNA: TGTGCCAGCTCACCACGGTTCGGGGGCGAGGTCCCCCTAGCCTATGGCTACACCTTC. It translates to CASSPRFGGEVPLAYGYTF. Using reference TRBV18 and TRBJ1-2 for the parts outside the CDR3, the full variable domain is NAGVMQNPRHLVRRRGQEARLRCSPMKGHSHVYWYRQLPEEGLKFMVYLQKENIIDESGMPKERFSAEFPKEGPSILRIQQVVRGDSAAYFCASSPRFGGEVPLAYGYTFGSGTRLTVV.

The rearrangement uses TRBV7-8 and TRBJ2-7, with no clear D. V dropped 1 base and J dropped 3 bases, with 7 bases sitting between them. The CDR3 has 13 amino acids. Germline assignment: CDR1 SGHVS and CDR2 FQNEAQ. DNA of the CDR3: TGTGCCAGCAGCTTAGACCCCTTCTACGAGCAGTACTTC. Amino acid sequence: CASSLDPFYEQYF.

The chain joins TRBV25-1 to TRBJ1-4; 7 bases agree with TRBD1. V lost 6 bases to trimming and J lost 5 bases; unmatched junction nucleotides: 6. Germline assignment: CDR1 MGHDK and CDR2 SYGVNS. The CDR3 consists of 14 residues. CDR3 in DNA: TGTGCCAGCAGGAGGACAGGAAAAAATGAAAAACTGTTTTTT. Encoded protein: CASRRTGKNEKLFF. The full variable domain, completed using reference TRBV25-1 and TRBJ1-4, is EADIYQTPRYLVIGTGKKITLECSQTMGHDKMYWYQQDPGMELHLIHYSYGVNSTEKGDLSSESTVSRIRTEHFPLTLESARPSHTSQYLCASRRTGKNEKLFFGSGTQLSVL.

This clonotype was counted only a few times. The chain links TRBV6-1 to TRBJ1-5; D not resolved. The CDR3 spans 13 residues. Deletions cut 5 bases from V and 6 bases from J, with 11 bases between. Germline CDR1 is MNHNS and CDR2 is SASEGT. CDR3 sequence (DNA): TGTGCCAGCAGTCCCCCACCCTCTCAGCCCCAGCATTTT. Amino acids: CASSPPPSQPQHF.

This clonotype was recorded many times. The chain links TRBV6-1 to TRBJ2-7; 9 bases line up with TRBD2. Germline V CDR1 and CDR2: MNHNS, SASEGT. The CDR3 length is 18 residues. Trimming removed 4 bases from V and 6 bases from J; junction bases left unmatched: 19. CDR3 nucleotide sequence: TGTGCCAGCAGTGGATCAGACGTGGGGCTAGCGGGGCTGTCCGAGCAGTACTTC. It yields the protein CASSGSDVGLAGLSEQYF.

The chain uses TRBV3-1 and TRBJ2-6; D call uncertain. This CDR3 comprises 19 residues. Germline V CDR1 and CDR2: LGHDT, YNNKEL (reference sequence). Trimming removed 4 bases at V and 0 bases at J, with 19 bases between. CDR3: CASSLWSAARTSGANVLTF. The CDR3 DNA follows: TGTGCCAGCAGCCTATGGTCGGCCGCTAGAACCTCTGGGGCCAACGTCCTGACTTTC.

This clonotype was seen many times. V gene TRBV11-2 combines with J gene TRBJ1-1, with a tentative D call TRBD1 (6 bases). Germline values: CDR1 SGHAT, CDR2 FQNNGV. Trimming stripped 5 bases from V and 1 base from J, with 17 bases between. The CDR3 consists of 16 residues. CDR3 sequence: CASSTRPGTPNTEAFF. DNA of the CDR3: TGTGCCAGCAGCACCCGTCCCGGGACACCGAACACTGAAGCTTTCTTT.

This clonotype came up many times. J is TRBJ1-2 and V is TRBV27, with a tentative D call TRBD1 (6 bases). This CDR3 comprises 12 residues. The V and J ends lost 6 bases and 2 bases respectively, with 7 bases between them. CDR1 MNHEY and CDR2 SMNVEV come from the germline V gene (reference sequence). CDR3 sequence reads: CASSGGNYGYTF. CDR3 nucleotides: TGTGCCAGCAGCGGGGGCAACTATGGCTACACCTTC.